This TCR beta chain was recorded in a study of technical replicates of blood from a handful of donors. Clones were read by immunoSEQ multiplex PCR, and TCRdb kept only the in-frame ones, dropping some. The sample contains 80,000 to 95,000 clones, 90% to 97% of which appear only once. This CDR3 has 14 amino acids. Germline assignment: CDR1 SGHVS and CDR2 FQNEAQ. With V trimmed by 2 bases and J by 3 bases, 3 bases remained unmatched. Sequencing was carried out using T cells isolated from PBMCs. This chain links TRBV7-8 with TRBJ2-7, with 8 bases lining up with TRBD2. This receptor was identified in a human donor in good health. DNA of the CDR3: TGTGCCAGCAGCTTACCGCGGGAGGTCTACGAGCAGTACTTC. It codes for CASSLPREVYEQYF.